Listed below are T cell receptor beta chains from one sample, sequenced in a study of post-analysis software for immune sequencing data. Each CDR3 protein is one row after TCRdb ran MiXCR on the PCR reads. This sample has 700,000 to 900,000 distinct CDR3 sequences, with more than 45% found just once. Specimen: blood. These receptors came from a girl between 5 and 17 years old with multiple sclerosis. Each CDR3 is given with its conserved first and last residue. A D gene is named only where the DNA matches it firmly. For some rows the clone size is stated as once, few or many, or as a class when expanded; others skip it.

cdr3_length j_call v_call d_call clone_size cdr3_aa cdr3_nt
14 TRBJ2-3 TRBV11-2 NA NA CASSSNRDTDTQYF TGTGCCAGCAGCAGCAACCGGGACACAGATACGCAGTATTTT
16 TRBJ2-1 TRBV5-1 NA once CASSLTGTLPPHEQFF TGCGCCAGCAGCTTAACGGGGACCCTTCCCCCCCATGAGCAGTTCTTC
14 TRBJ1-3 TRBV27 NA NA CAIPQVCSGNTIYF TGTGCCATCCCACAGGTCTGCTCTGGAAACACCATATATTTT
14 TRBJ1-2 TRBV5-5 NA few CASSLPGRGEGYTF TGTGCCAGCAGCTTGCCAGGGCGAGGAGAAGGCTACACCTTC
15 TRBJ1-5 TRBV7-2 NA NA CANSLARVHNQPQHF TGTGCCAACAGCTTAGCTCGGGTCCACAATCAGCCCCAGCATTTT
14 TRBJ2-5 TRBV6-5 TRBD2 NA CASGTSGHEETQYF TGTGCCAGCGGAACTAGCGGGCACGAAGAGACCCAGTACTTC
15 TRBJ2-3 TRBV3-1 NA NA CASSPGPVSTDTQYF TGTGCCAGCAGCCCTGGACCCGTGAGCACAGATACGCAGTATTTT
14 TRBJ1-2 TRBV6-1 NA NA CASSASRESGGYTF TGTGCCAGCAGTGCCTCCAGGGAAAGTGGAGGCTACACCTTC
12 TRBJ1-1 TRBV7-9 NA NA CASSSPTGLPFF TGTGCCAGCAGCTCCCCTACAGGGCTACCTTTCTTT
18 TRBJ2-1 TRBV28 TRBD2 NA CASSLEELAMSSHNEQFF TGTGCCAGCAGTTTGGAGGAACTAGCGATGAGCTCCCACAATGAGCAGTTCTTC
17 TRBJ2-7 TRBV20-1 TRBD2 NA CSASTGTSGGRTYEQYF TGCAGTGCTTCAACCGGGACTAGCGGAGGGCGGACCTACGAGCAGTACTTC
14 TRBJ2-1 TRBV15 TRBD2 NA CATSMGLAGDEQFF TGTGCCACCAGCATGGGACTAGCGGGAGATGAGCAGTTCTTC
16 TRBJ2-1 TRBV4-3 NA NA CASSQGAGGAGNEQFF TGCGCCAGCAGCCAAGGGGCTGGGGGCGCGGGCAATGAGCAGTTCTTC
14 TRBJ2-3 TRBV5-1 NA NA CASGLEVGTDTQYF TGCGCCAGCGGGCTTGAGGTCGGCACAGATACGCAGTATTTT
13 TRBJ2-1 TRBV20-1 NA few CSARAAGYDEQFF TGCAGTGCTAGAGCGGCCGGATACGATGAGCAGTTCTTC
12 TRBJ1-1 TRBV10-3 NA NA CASLDINTEAFF TGTGCCTCCTTGGACATTAACACTGAAGCTTTCTTT
16 TRBJ2-5 TRBV7-2 TRBD2 NA CASSPRTSGVKETQYF TGTGCCAGCAGCCCCAGGACTAGCGGGGTAAAAGAGACCCAGTACTTC
17 TRBJ2-7 TRBV20-1 TRBD2 NA CSARDWASGRAPYEQYF TGCAGTGCTAGAGATTGGGCTAGCGGGAGAGCCCCCTACGAGCAGTACTTC
17 TRBJ2-5 TRBV28 TRBD2 NA CASSYLAGGPLGETQYF TGTGCCAGCAGTTACTTAGCGGGAGGGCCATTGGGTGAGACCCAGTACTTC
12 TRBJ1-1 TRBV7-9 NA few CASSTAPTEAFF TGTGCCAGCAGCACCGCCCCGACTGAAGCTTTCTTT
13 TRBJ2-5 TRBV5-1 NA many CASSLALAGEQYF TGCGCCAGCAGCTTGGCACTAGCTGGGGAGCAGTACTTC
13 TRBJ1-1 TRBV6-5 NA many CASSYGGGTEAFF TGTGCCAGCAGTTACGGAGGAGGCACTGAAGCTTTCTTT
15 TRBJ2-1 TRBV9 TRBD2 NA CASSVAEGGPGEQFF TGTGCCAGCAGCGTAGCGGAGGGAGGGCCGGGTGAGCAGTTCTTC
14 TRBJ2-7 TRBV2 NA NA CASSDSAGIHEQYF TGTGCCAGCAGTGATTCGGCAGGGATCCACGAGCAGTACTTC
14 TRBJ2-3 TRBV15 NA NA CATSRDGGTDTQYF TGTGCCACCAGCAGAGACGGCGGGACAGATACGCAGTATTTT
15 TRBJ2-7 TRBV10-3 NA NA CAISVVAPDSYEQYF TGTGCCATCAGTGTCGTAGCCCCGGACAGCTACGAGCAGTACTTC
12 TRBJ2-4 TRBV25-1 NA NA CASSGQGDIQYF TGTGCCAGTTCCGGGCAGGGTGACATTCAGTACTTC